Shown below are 8 T cell receptor beta chains from a single sample sequenced in a study of cytomegalovirus exposure and HLA in healthy donors. Primers: 60 Vbeta forward and 13 Jbeta reverse. The assay was immunoSEQ multiplex PCR, and TCRdb's table has in-frame clones only and misses some. The sample includes approximately 160,000 clones, around 77% of them seen just once. Sequenced material: PBMCs. The source is a woman in her 30s in good health and CMV-seronegative.

CDR3 sequence (DNA): TGTGCCAGCAGCTCCCTGAGATCTAGCACAGATACGCAGTATTTT. Protein: CASSSLRSSTDTQYF. This chain links TRBV9 with TRBJ2-3; D unclear. This CDR3 contains 15 residues. The germline CDR1 and CDR2 sequences are SGDLS and YYNGEE. Trimming pared 4 bases from V and 0 bases from J, leaving 12 bases between.

The J gene is TRBJ2-1, the V gene TRBV4-2, with D unclear. Germline values: CDR1 LGHNA, CDR2 YNFKEQ. V was trimmed by 0 bases and J by 5 bases, leaving 5 bases between them. The CDR3 totals 13 residues. Written as DNA, the CDR3 is TGTGCCAGCAGCCAAGATCGGGACAATGAGCAGTTCTTC. Translated: CASSQDRDNEQFF.

The chain couples TRBV11-2 to TRBJ2-2; 8 nucleotides line up with TRBD2. The V gene end was trimmed by 3 bases and the J gene end by 7 bases; junction bases not matched to a gene: 10. The germline V gene has CDR1 SGHAT and CDR2 FQNNGV. CDR3 size: 16 residues. The CDR3 sequence: CASSLPTRGEVGELFF. The CDR3 DNA follows: TGTGCCAGCAGCTTGCCTACGCGGGGGGAAGTCGGGGAGCTGTTTTTT.

This chain links TRBV7-2 with TRBJ2-7, with D possibly TRBD2 on 5 matching bases. This CDR3 is built from 14 residues. V lost 1 base to trimming and J lost 0 bases, with 7 bases between them. CDR1 and CDR2 (germline): SGHTA, FQGNSA. The DNA for the CDR3 is TGTGCCAGCAGCTTAGGTGCGGGCTCCTACGAGCAGTACTTC. Translating gives CASSLGAGSYEQYF.

V usage is TRBV6-5 and J usage is TRBJ2-1; 11 positions match TRBD2. The CDR3 length is 15 residues. Trimming took 5 bases from V and 9 from J; bases not matched to a gene: 9. CDR1 is MNHEY and CDR2 is SVGAGI in the germline V gene. In DNA, the CDR3 is TGTGCCAGCAGTCGTTATAGCGGGAGGGCAGGTGAGCAGTTCTTC. As protein: CASSRYSGRAGEQFF.

The chain recombines TRBV29-1 with TRBJ1-2; D might be TRBD1 (6 bases). Germline V gives CDR1 SQVTM, CDR2 ANQGSEA. V shed 4 bases and J shed 6 bases, with 18 bases lying between them. This CDR3 has 14 residues. CDR3 bases: TGCAGCGTTGTTCGGGGGGCAGGGTTTGATGGCTACACCTTC. Amino acid sequence: CSVVRGAGFDGYTF.

This chain links TRBV28 with TRBJ2-2, with TRBD2 matching over 9 bases. Germline V gene lookup returns CDR1 MDHEN and CDR2 SYDVKM. V shed 3 bases and J 5 bases; nucleotides not matched to a gene: 7. The CDR3 runs to 16 residues. The CDR3 is CASSFIAGESTGELFF. The CDR3 DNA follows: TGTGCCAGCAGTTTTATAGCGGGAGAGTCGACCGGGGAGCTGTTTTTT.

This clone showed up just a few times. The CDR3 DNA reads TGTGCCAGCAGCTTCGACAGGGTTACCGGGGAGCTGTTTTTT. Protein sequence: CASSFDRVTGELFF. J is TRBJ2-2 and V is TRBV11-3; 7 bases align to TRBD1. Trimming at V came to 3 bases and at J to 5 bases, leaving 3 bases not matched to a gene. From germline, CDR1 is SGHNT and CDR2 YENEEA. This CDR3 spans 14 amino acids.